The 12 T cell receptor beta chains listed next were all sequenced from one sample in a study of T-cell reconstitution after alpha-beta-depleted transplantation in children. As it was prepared, the TCRbeta library received unique molecular identifiers. TCRdb passed the PCR reads through MiXCR, listing each CDR3 protein once. Of about 360,000 distinct CDR3 sequences listed, approximately 12% were seen once; the top ten hold approximately 4.2%. Material: PBMCs, obtained from the stem cell graft. The receptor set was obtained from a human donor who donated a stem cell graft to a child with Fanconi anemia.

In this sample, this clonotype turned up a few times. The chain employs TRBV28 and TRBJ2-1; the match to TRBD1 covers 8 bases. The V segment lost 5 bases and the J segment 3 bases; nucleotides outside the gene matches: 6. The CDR3 sequence is 15 residues long. Germline V gives CDR1 MDHEN, CDR2 SYDVKM. The CDR3 sequence: CASSQDRAVYNEQFF. The CDR3 DNA reads as TGTGCCAGCAGTCAGGACAGGGCGGTCTACAATGAGCAGTTCTTC.

The J gene is TRBJ2-5, the V gene TRBV15; D is unresolved. The V gene lost 0 bases and the J gene lost 5 bases, with 10 bases spanning the gap. Germline CDR1 LNHNV, CDR2 YYDKDF (reference sequence). This CDR3 contains 14 residues. The CDR3 region is CATSRDRQEETQYF. CDR3 DNA sequence: TGTGCCACCAGCAGAGATCGGCAGGAGGAGACCCAGTACTTC.

The gene calls are TRBV5-4 and TRBJ1-2, with 8 bases fitting TRBD1. This CDR3 has 13 amino acids. CDR1 is SGHNT and CDR2 is YYREEE in the germline V gene (reference sequence). Trimming took 4 bases from V and 4 from J; bases not matched to a gene: 3. For the CDR3, the DNA is TGTGCCAGCAGCCGGACAGGGAGCTATGGCTACACCTTC. Amino acids: CASSRTGSYGYTF.

This chain joins TRBV29-1 and TRBJ2-6; D gene uncertain. The germline CDR1 and CDR2 sequences are SQVTM and ANQGSEA. The CDR3 sequence is 16 residues long. V lost 0 bases and J lost 0, with 9 bases in between. The CDR3 region has the DNA TGCAGCGTTGAAGATCCATTTAGCTCTGGGGCCAACGTCCTGACTTTC. The encoded protein is CSVEDPFSSGANVLTF.

The V gene is TRBV29-1, the J gene TRBJ2-1; D is ambiguous. Germline values: CDR1 SQVTM, CDR2 ANQGSEA. This CDR3 has 11 amino acids. Trimming took 6 bases from V and 10 from J, leaving 13 bases between them. The CDR3 protein is CSVSILREQFF. The CDR3, as DNA: TGCAGCGTCTCAATCCTCCGCGAGCAGTTCTTC.

This clonotype was seen at least ten times. This chain connects TRBV9 to TRBJ1-1; a weak D match, TRBD1 (6 bases). CDR1 SGDLS and CDR2 YYNGEE come from the germline V gene. Deletions cut 2 bases from V and 5 bases from J, with 16 bases between. The CDR3 contains 15 residues. CDR3 nucleotides: TGTGCCAGCAGCGTCGGGGAGGGGGTGTGGACTGAAGCTTTCTTT. Protein product: CASSVGEGVWTEAFF.

This clonotype has a handful of counts. The chain is built from TRBV6-2 or TRBV6-3 and TRBJ1-1, with D uncertain. CDR1 is MNHEY, CDR2 SVGEGT, per germline. The CDR3 has 16 amino acids. V lost 0 bases and J 0 bases, leaving 11 bases between the germline ends. The CDR3 nucleotides read TGTGCCAGCAGTTACTCCAGAGGCAGATTGAACACTGAAGCTTTCTTT. Residues: CASSYSRGRLNTEAFF.

This clonotype was recorded at least ten times. The chain links TRBV7-9 to TRBJ2-7, with D perhaps assigned TRBD1 or TRBD2 (5 bases each). Per the germline V gene, CDR1 is SEHNR and CDR2 is FQNEAQ (reference sequence). V dropped 5 bases and J dropped 4 bases, with 9 bases sitting between them. The CDR3 sequence is 12 residues long. CDR3 sequence (DNA): TGTGCCAGCAGCGGGGACGGGTACGAGCAGTACGTC. Amino acids: CASSGDGYEQYV.

The rearrangement links TRBV18 to TRBJ1-2, with 8 bases matching TRBD1. V gave up 3 bases and J gave up 7 bases; unmatched junction bases: 13. The CDR3 has 16 amino acids. Per germline, CDR1 KGHSH and CDR2 LQKENI. The CDR3 here is CASSPGTGDLSGGYTF. CDR3 DNA sequence: TGTGCCAGCTCACCCGGGACAGGTGACCTCTCGGGTGGCTACACCTTC.

This clonotype was detected ten times or more. J is TRBJ2-5 and V is TRBV29-1; D gene unclear. Germline loops: CDR1 SQVTM, CDR2 ANQGSEA. With 7 bases removed from V and 1 base from J, the gap between germline ends came to 7 bases. The CDR3 covers 11 residues. The CDR3 protein is CSGTSQETQYF. The CDR3 region has the DNA TGCAGCGGAACATCCCAAGAGACCCAGTACTTC.

This clonotype was seen more than once but under ten times. The J gene is TRBJ1-2, the V gene TRBV12-3 or TRBV12-4; no definite D call. CDR3 size: 15 residues. V was cut by 3 bases and J by 6 bases, with 17 bases left in between. Here the CDR3 reads CASSLVEGRTNGYTF. In DNA, the CDR3 is TGTGCCAGCAGTTTGGTCGAGGGCAGGACTAATGGCTACACCTTC.

This clonotype was seen repeatedly, ten times or more. This chain's CDR3 is CASSLQGITEAFF. CDR3 sequence (DNA): TGTGCCAGCAGCTTGCAGGGAATCACTGAAGCTTTCTTT. The chain has TRBV7-6 and TRBJ1-1; D may be TRBD1 (5 bases). The germline V and J ends were trimmed by 3 bases and 4 bases, with 9 bases remaining between them. The length of the CDR3 is 13 residues. From germline, CDR1 is SGHVS and CDR2 FNYEAQ.